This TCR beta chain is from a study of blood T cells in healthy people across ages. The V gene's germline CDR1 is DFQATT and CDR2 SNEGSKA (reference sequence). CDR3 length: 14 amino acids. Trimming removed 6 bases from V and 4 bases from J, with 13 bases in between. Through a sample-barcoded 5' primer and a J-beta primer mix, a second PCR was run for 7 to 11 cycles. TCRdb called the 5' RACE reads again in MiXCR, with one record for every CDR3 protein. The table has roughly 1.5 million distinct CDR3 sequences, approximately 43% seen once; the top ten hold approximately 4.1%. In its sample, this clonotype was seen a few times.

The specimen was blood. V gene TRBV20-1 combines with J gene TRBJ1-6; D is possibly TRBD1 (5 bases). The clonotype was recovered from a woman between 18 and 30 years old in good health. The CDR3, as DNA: TGCAGTGCGCCCGACAGCAGATATAATTCACCCCTCCACTTT. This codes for CSAPDSRYNSPLHF.